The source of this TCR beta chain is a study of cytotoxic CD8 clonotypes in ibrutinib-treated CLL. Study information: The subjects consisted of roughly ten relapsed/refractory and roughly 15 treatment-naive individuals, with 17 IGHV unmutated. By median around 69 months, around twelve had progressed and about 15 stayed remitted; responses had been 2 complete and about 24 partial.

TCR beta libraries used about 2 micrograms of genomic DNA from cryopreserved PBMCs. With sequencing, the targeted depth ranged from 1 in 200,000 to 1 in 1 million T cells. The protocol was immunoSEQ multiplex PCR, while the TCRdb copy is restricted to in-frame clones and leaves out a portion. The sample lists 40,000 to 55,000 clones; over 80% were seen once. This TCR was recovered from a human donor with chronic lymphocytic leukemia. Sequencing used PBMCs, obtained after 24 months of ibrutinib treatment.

CDR3 sequence reads: CASSDLDTQYF. Here the CDR3 DNA reads TGTGCCAGCAGTGACTTGGATACGCAGTATTTT. The chain is built from TRBV2 and TRBJ2-3; no definite D call. CDR3 length equals 11 residues. CDR1 and CDR2 (germline): SNHLY, FYNNEI. Trimming stripped 3 bases from V and 6 bases from J, with 4 bases between.